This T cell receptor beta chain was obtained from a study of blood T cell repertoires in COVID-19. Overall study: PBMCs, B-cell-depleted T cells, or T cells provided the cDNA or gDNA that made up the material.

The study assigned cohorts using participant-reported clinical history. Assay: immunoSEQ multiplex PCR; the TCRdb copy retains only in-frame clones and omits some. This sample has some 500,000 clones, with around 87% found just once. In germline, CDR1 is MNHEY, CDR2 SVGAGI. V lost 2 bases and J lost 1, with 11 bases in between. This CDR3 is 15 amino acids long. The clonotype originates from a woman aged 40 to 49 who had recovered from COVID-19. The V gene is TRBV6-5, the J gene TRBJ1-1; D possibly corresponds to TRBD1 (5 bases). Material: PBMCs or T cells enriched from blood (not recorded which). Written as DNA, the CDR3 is TGTGCCAGCAGTTACGTAGGGGCGAGGAACACTGAAGCTTTCTTT. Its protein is CASSYVGARNTEAFF.